These 12 T cell receptor beta chains were sequenced from one sample in a study of read filtering for tumor transcriptome and immune sequencing. This library used approximately 0.4 ug RNA and molecular barcoded adaptors spanning alpha/delta and beta/gamma chains. TCRdb fed the reads into MiXCR, producing one record per CDR3 protein. The sample shows 100,000 to 150,000 distinct CDR3 sequences, approximately 13% of them seen only once. Specimen: a population of CD138-negative cells sorted from bone marrow. The source is a donor over 35 with multiple myeloma.

V is TRBV7-2 and J is TRBJ1-1; D gene uncertain. The CDR3 sequence is 16 residues long. Germline V CDR1 and CDR2: SGHTA, FQGNSA. Trimming took 1 base from V and 0 from J, leaving 12 bases between them. CDR3 in DNA: TGTGCCAGCAGCTTAGAATACAGCACCATGAACACTGAAGCTTTCTTT. This encodes CASSLEYSTMNTEAFF.

This clonotype has ten or more counts. V and J are TRBV24-1 and TRBJ2-1; possibly TRBD2 for D (6 bases). This CDR3 has 16 residues. Germline CDR1 reads KGHDR; CDR2 reads SFDVKD. Trimming cost V 5 bases and J 0 bases, with 13 bases left between them. The DNA for the CDR3 is TGTGCCACCAGTGCGGGCGGGGCCAGCTCCTACAATGAGCAGTTCTTC. Its translation: CATSAGGASSYNEQFF.

This clonotype was recorded at least ten times. The genes are TRBV7-9 and TRBJ1-2; 9 bases align to TRBD1. The CDR3 spans 15 residues. Trimming cost V 4 bases and J 8 bases; bases outside gene matches: 11. Per germline, CDR1 SEHNR and CDR2 FQNEAQ (reference sequence). The CDR3 nucleotides are TGTGCCAGCAGCTCACCGGGACAGGGATTTGGCGGCTACACCTTC. Protein product: CASSSPGQGFGGYTF.

This chain connects TRBV6-6 to TRBJ1-5; D unclear. V was pared by 6 bases and J by 4 bases, with 16 bases between. In germline, CDR1 is MNHNY, CDR2 SVGAGI (reference sequence). There are 15 residues in the CDR3. The CDR3, as DNA: TGTGCCAGCAGCTCTGCGCTAGCAGGTAATCAGCCCCAGCATTTT. Protein sequence: CASSSALAGNQPQHF.

This clonotype was observed a few times. The genes are TRBV9 and TRBJ2-3, with no clear D. CDR1 and CDR2 from the germline V gene are SGDLS and YYNGEE. Trimming stripped 1 base from V and 2 bases from J, with 5 bases between. This CDR3 contains 13 residues. The CDR3 DNA is TGTGCCAGCAGCGTAAAGATCACAGATACGCAGTATTTT. Encoded protein: CASSVKITDTQYF.

This clonotype was seen at least ten times. The CDR3 is CASSPAGVAYNEQFF. DNA for the CDR3: TGTGCCAGCAGCCCGGCCGGGGTTGCCTACAATGAGCAGTTCTTC. The genes are TRBV7-2 and TRBJ2-1, with a weak D call TRBD2 (5 bases). The CDR3 extends over 15 amino acids. The germline gives CDR1 SGHTA, CDR2 FQGNSA. V was shortened by 5 bases and J by 2 bases, with 13 bases between the two germline ends.

This clonotype was detected ten times or more. The chain carries TRBV20-1 and TRBJ2-7; no firm D call. Germline lookup yields CDR1 DFQATT and CDR2 SNEGSKA (reference sequence). This CDR3 comprises 12 residues. V was clipped by 0 bases and J by 3 bases, with 6 bases between them. The CDR3 coding sequence is TGCAGTGCTAGAGATAGCAGCTACGAGCAGTACTTC. Translated: CSARDSSYEQYF.

This clonotype has a count of ten or more. The chain links TRBV7-9 to TRBJ2-7; TRBD1 matches at 9 bases. Germline CDR1 and CDR2: SEHNR and FQNEAQ (reference sequence). With V trimmed by 5 bases and J by 3 bases, 8 bases remained unmatched. This CDR3 is 15 amino acids long. The CDR3 reads CASSPRDRVIYEQYF. In DNA, the CDR3 is TGTGCCAGCAGCCCTCGGGACAGGGTCATCTACGAGCAGTACTTC.

This clonotype occurred many times. The chain employs TRBV7-3 and TRBJ1-1; TRBD1 might be the D (6 bases). Trimming shortened V by 5 bases and J by 1 base, and 8 bases separated the two germline ends. Per the germline V gene, CDR1 is SGHTA and CDR2 is FQGTGA. This CDR3 region has 13 residues. Written as DNA, the CDR3 is TGTGCCAGCAGCCAGGGACAGAACACTGAAGCTTTCTTT. Protein product: CASSQGQNTEAFF.

The sample holds many counts of this clonotype. This chain connects TRBV5-1 to TRBJ2-3; D might be TRBD2 (5 bases). The CDR3 has 13 amino acids. Trimming removed 5 bases from V and 3 bases from J, with 10 bases in between. Germline values: CDR1 SGHRS, CDR2 YFSETQ. In DNA, the CDR3 is TGCGCCAGCAGGATCCGGGAAACAGATACGCAGTATTTT. This translates into CASRIRETDTQYF.

The V call is TRBV11-2, the J call TRBJ2-5; TRBD2 agrees at 9 bases. The CDR3 spans 16 residues. Germline CDR1 is SGHAT and CDR2 is FQNNGV. Trimming took 8 bases from V and 2 from J; bases not matched to a gene: 12. The CDR3 DNA reads TGTGCCAGCGGCCTGACTGGCGGGGGGGGGCAAGAGACCCAGTACTTC. The encoded protein is CASGLTGGGGQETQYF.

For this clonotype: This may stem from a read error, because a much larger clone lies one nucleotide away. The chain joins TRBV12-3 or TRBV12-4 to TRBJ1-4; 8 bases match TRBD1. Trimming cost V 2 bases and J 12 bases; bases outside gene matches: 8. There are 14 residues in the CDR3. CDR3 in amino acids: CASSLRQGRGELFF. CDR3 DNA sequence: TGTGCCAGCAGTTTAAGACAGGGGCGAGGAGAACTGTTTTTT.